This TCR beta chain was identified in a study of low-dose radiotherapy and immunotherapy resistance in tumors. On the study more broadly: 1 Gy per fraction was delivered to Cohort 2 every two weeks, for 13 Gy total over 26 weeks. Patients received 300 mg of oral aspirin each day across four cycles, commencing on cycle 1 day 1.

Time point in this sample: after trial treatment. The sample's treatment: LDRT plus nivolumab, ipilimumab, low-dose cyclophosphamide and aspirin (RACIN trial). Turning to this clonotype: A far more abundant clone sits one base away, making this likely a read error.

The germline V gene encodes CDR1 SNHLY and CDR2 FYNNEI. This CDR3 region has 13 residues. J was trimmed by 7 bases and V by 5 bases; bases with no gene match: 6. cDNA synthesis used a TRAV/TRBV-specific primer set for both chains. Amplification, which lasted roughly 20 PCR cycles, used a constant-region primer and V-primer adapter to amplify TCRs. It was by in vitro transcription that isolated mRNA was amplified. TCRdb analysed the reads with MiXCR anew, one entry per CDR3 protein. The table lists more than 90,000 distinct CDR3 sequences, 20% of them singletons. The origin of this receptor is a male donor with prostate cancer. This chain links TRBV2 with TRBJ1-1; 8 nucleotides line up with TRBD1. Source: PBMCs, taken after low-dose radiotherapy plus immunotherapy. This CDR3 is CASSYSGGNEAFF. The CDR3 DNA sequence: TGTGCCAGCAGTTACTCAGGGGGCAATGAAGCTTTCTTT. The entire variable domain, with the rest obtained from reference TRBV2 and TRBJ1-1, is as follows: EPEVTQTPSHQVTQMGQEVILRCVPISNHLYFYWYRQILGQKVEFLVSFYNNEISEKSEIFDDQFSVERPDGSNFTLKIRSTKLEDSAMYFCASSYSGGNEAFFGQGTRLTVV.